The subject of this entry is one T cell receptor (beta chain). Its antigen is not identified. The entry originates in a study of post-analysis software for immune sequencing data. Study at large: Recorded subtypes: relapsing-remitting, secondary progressive, progressive-relapsing; some patients unannotated. Study results and limitations: Relative to controls, patients with multiple sclerosis showed significantly lower normalized Chao1 diversity. In patients, five or six TRBV segments were more frequent than in controls, with TRBV5-6, TRBV5-1 and TRBV20-1 among them.

The length of the CDR3 is 14 residues. The germline V gene encodes CDR1 SGHDT and CDR2 YYEEEE. The V gene lost 7 bases and the J gene lost 0 bases, with 14 bases spanning the gap. Incorporated into the TCR beta cDNA libraries were unique molecular identifiers, which served to reduce PCR and sequencing biases. One entry per CDR3 protein results from TCRdb running MiXCR on the PCR reads. This table has 600,000 to 750,000 distinct CDR3 sequences, roughly three fifths appearing once. V usage is TRBV5-6 and J usage is TRBJ2-7, with D possibly being TRBD1 (5 bases). The clonotype was recovered from a girl aged 2 to 10 with multiple sclerosis. Sequencing was carried out using blood. In DNA, the CDR3 is TGTGCCAGCGGCCACTCCAGGGTCTCCTACGAGCAGTACTTC. Protein product: CASGHSRVSYEQYF.